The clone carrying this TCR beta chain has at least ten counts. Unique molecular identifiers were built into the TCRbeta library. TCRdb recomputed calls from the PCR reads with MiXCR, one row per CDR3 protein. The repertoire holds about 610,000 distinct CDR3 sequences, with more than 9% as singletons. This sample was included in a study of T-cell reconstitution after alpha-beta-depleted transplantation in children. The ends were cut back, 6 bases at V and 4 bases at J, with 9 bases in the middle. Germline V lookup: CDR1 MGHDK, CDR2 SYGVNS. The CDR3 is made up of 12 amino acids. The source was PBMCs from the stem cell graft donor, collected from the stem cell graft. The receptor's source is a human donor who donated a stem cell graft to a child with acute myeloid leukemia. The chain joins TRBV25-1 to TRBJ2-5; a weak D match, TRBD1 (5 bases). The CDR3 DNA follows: TGTGCCAGCAGAAAAACAGGAGAGACCCAGTACTTC. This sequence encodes CASRKTGETQYF.